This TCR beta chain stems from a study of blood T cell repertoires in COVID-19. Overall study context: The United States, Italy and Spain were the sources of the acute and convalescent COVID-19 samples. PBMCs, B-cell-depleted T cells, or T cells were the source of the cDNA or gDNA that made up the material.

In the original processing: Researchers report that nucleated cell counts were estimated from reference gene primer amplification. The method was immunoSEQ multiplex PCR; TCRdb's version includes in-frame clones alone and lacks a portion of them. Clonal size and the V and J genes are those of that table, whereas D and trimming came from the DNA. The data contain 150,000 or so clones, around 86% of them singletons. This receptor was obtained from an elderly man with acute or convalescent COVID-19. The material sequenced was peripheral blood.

This CDR3 is CATSDVGRDNNEQFF. DNA for the CDR3: TGTGCCACCAGTGATGTCGGCAGGGACAACAATGAGCAGTTCTTC. V gene TRBV24-1 combines with J gene TRBJ2-1; a possible D gene is TRBD1 (6 bases). The CDR3 has 15 amino acids. The germline gives CDR1 KGHDR, CDR2 SFDVKD. The V gene lost 3 bases and the J gene lost 5 bases, with 13 bases spanning the gap.